The entry below describes one T cell receptor beta chain. No antigen is known for it. V was cut by 2 bases and J by 6 bases, with 14 bases left in between. The CDR3 is made up of 15 amino acids. This sample is part of a study of response to subunit inactivated influenza vaccine. Overall study findings and caveats: Each seasonal influenza vaccination recruits few new T cells, the authors suggested.

From the RT-PCR reads, TCRdb called clonotypes with MiXCR, one entry per CDR3 protein. The repertoire has about 160,000 distinct CDR3 sequences, under 13% of them found once; the top ten carry roughly 12%. The origin of this receptor is a man between 50 and 59 years old who received an inactivated influenza vaccine. The V call is TRBV12-3 or TRBV12-4, the J call TRBJ2-1; D gene ambiguous. The sample here was non-naive T cells sorted from PBMCs, taken roughly 46 days after vaccination. Written as DNA, the CDR3 is TGTGCCAGCAGTTTAATCGCAATACGTAGCAATGAGCAGTTCTTC. It encodes CASSLIAIRSNEQFF.